This note documents a single T cell receptor beta chain sequence. Its antigen remains unidentified. Data came from immunoSEQ multiplex PCR; TCRdb stores just in-frame clones and leaves some out. Seen here are under 200,000 clones, approximately 90% observed once, and the top ten hold approximately 1.4%. The sample is drawn from a study of T cell responses to AZD1222 COVID-19 vaccine. Study-wide findings and caveats: Clonal diversity was possibly underestimated, and the donors were mostly white British, with more females. Vaccination with two AZD1222 doses was followed by a rise in Spike-specific TCR breadth and depth.

The germline gives CDR1 SEHNR, CDR2 FQNEAQ (reference sequence). Trimming took 2 bases from V and 9 from J, leaving 16 bases between them. This CDR3 has 14 residues. Material: peripheral blood, obtained on day 0 of AZD1222 vaccination. This TCR came from an adult in good health. The V call is TRBV7-9, the J call TRBJ1-1; D call uncertain. The CDR3 DNA reads TGTGCCAGCAGCTTAAGTAGTCTCGCGGTAAAAGCTTTCTTT. Translated, it gives CASSLSSLAVKAFF.